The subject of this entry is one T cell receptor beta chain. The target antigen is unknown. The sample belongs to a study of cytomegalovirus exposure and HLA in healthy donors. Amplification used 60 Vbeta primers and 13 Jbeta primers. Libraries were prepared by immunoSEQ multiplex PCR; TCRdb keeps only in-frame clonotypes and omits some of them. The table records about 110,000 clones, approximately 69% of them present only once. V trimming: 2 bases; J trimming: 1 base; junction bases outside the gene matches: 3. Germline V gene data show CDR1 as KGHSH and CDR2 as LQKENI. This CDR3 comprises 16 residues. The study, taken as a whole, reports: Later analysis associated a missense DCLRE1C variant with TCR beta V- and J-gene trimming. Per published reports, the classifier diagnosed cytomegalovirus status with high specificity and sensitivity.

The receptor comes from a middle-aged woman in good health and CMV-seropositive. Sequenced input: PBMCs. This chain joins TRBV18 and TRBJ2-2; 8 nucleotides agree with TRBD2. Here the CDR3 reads CASSPTLAGNTGELFF. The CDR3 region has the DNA TGTGCCAGCTCACCAACCCTAGCGGGGAACACCGGGGAGCTGTTTTTT.